At least ten counts were recorded for the clone carrying this T cell receptor (beta chain). Its antigen remains unidentified. The junction shows a germline mismatch at one end, possibly a read error. One entry per CDR3 protein results from TCRdb running MiXCR on the 5' RACE reads. The data show about 44,000 distinct CDR3 sequences, 6.6% seen once. This record belongs to a study of T-cell memory formation after mild COVID-19. Findings and limits, study-wide: The authors left the SARS-CoV-2 specificity of second-wave clones peaking on day 37 unconfirmed.

The V gene's germline CDR1 is SGHVS and CDR2 FQNEAQ. The CDR3 sequence is 16 residues long. The J gene is TRBJ1-2, the V gene TRBV7-8; no firm D call. Sequencing input: PBMCs or a T cell subset sorted from them (not recorded which). The receptor comes from an adult who had mild COVID-19 (a few samples of this study predate the infection). Cell type and time point are not known. The CDR3 DNA is TGTGCCAGCAGCTTAGTCGTCACGACGGCCGTAAAGGATACAGACTTC. Amino acid sequence: CASSLVVTTAVKDTDF.